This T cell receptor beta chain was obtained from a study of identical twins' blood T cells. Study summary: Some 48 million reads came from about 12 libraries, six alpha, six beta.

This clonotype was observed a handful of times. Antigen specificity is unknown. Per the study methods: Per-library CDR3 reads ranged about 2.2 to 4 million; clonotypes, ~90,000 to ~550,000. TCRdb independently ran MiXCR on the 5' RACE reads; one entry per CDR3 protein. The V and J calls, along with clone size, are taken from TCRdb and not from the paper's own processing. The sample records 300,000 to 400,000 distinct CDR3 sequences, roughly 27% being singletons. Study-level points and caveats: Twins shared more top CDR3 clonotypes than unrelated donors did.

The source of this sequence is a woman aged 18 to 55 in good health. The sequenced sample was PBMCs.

Here the CDR3 DNA reads TGCGCCAGCAGCTTGAGTCTAGGGTTTGAAGCTTTCTTT. Its protein is CASSLSLGFEAFF. The rearrangement uses TRBV5-1 and TRBJ1-1; no clear D. Trimming removed 1 base from V and 7 bases from J, with 11 bases in between. This CDR3 has 13 residues. CDR1 SGHRS and CDR2 YFSETQ come from the germline V gene.